The text below deals with one T cell receptor beta chain. This specimen comes from a study of blood T cell repertoires in COVID-19. Turning to the study itself: The United States, Italy and Spain were the sources of the acute and convalescent COVID-19 samples. Sources were T cells, B-cell-depleted T cells, or PBMCs; the material itself was cDNA or gDNA.

Authors' analysis steps: Amplifying reference gene primers gave estimates of nucleated cell counts. Libraries were prepared by immunoSEQ multiplex PCR; TCRdb keeps only in-frame clonotypes and omits some of them. D and trimming come from the DNA, and the V and J calls and clone size come from that table. Of around 40,000 clones listed, roughly 84% are singletons. In germline, CDR1 is SGHVS, CDR2 FQNEAQ. J was trimmed by 8 bases and V by 1 base; bases with no gene match: 1. This CDR3 has 13 residues. Sample: peripheral blood. The TCR comes from a human donor in a cohort sampled during active COVID-19. The chain combines TRBV7-8 with TRBJ2-1; TRBD2 matches at 8 bases. The CDR3 is CASSLVRGDEQFF. The CDR3 coding sequence is TGTGCCAGCAGCTTAGTGCGGGGGGATGAGCAGTTCTTC.